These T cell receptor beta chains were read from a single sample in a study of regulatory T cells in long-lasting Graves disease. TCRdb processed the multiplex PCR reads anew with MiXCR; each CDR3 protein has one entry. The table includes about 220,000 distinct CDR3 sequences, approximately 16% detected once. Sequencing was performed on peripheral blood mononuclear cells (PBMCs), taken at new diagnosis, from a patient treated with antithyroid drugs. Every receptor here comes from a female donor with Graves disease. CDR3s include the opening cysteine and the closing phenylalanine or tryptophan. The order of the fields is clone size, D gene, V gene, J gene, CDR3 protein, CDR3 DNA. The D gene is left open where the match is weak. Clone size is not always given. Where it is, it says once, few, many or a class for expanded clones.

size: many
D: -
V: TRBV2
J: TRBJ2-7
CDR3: CASSELRGPYEQYF
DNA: TGTGCCAGCAGTGAATTACGCGGCCCCTACGAGCAGTACTTC

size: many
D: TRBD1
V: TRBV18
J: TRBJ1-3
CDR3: CASSSWTGSSGNTIYF
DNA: TGTGCCAGCTCGTCTTGGACAGGGAGCTCTGGAAACACCATATATTTT

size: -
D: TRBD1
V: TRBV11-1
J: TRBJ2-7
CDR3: CASSFHDRGSYEQYF
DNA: TGTGCCAGCAGCTTCCACGACAGGGGATCCTACGAGCAGTACTTC

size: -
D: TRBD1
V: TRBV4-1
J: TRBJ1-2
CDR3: CASNSGTGGEGTNYGYTF
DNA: TGCGCCAGTAACTCCGGGACAGGGGGCGAAGGTACTAACTATGGCTACACCTTC

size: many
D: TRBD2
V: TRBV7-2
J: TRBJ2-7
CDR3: CASSPGLLAGSYEQYF
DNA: TGTGCCAGCAGCCCGGGCCTACTAGCGGGAAGCTACGAGCAGTACTTC

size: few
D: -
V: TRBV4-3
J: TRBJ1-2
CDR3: CASSQGSGGASGGYTF
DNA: TGCGCCAGCAGCCAAGGGTCTGGGGGCGCTTCCGGTGGCTACACCTTC

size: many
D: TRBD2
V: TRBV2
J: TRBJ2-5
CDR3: CASSESSGRGETQYF
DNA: TGTGCCAGCAGTGAGTCTAGCGGGAGAGGGGAGACCCAGTACTTC

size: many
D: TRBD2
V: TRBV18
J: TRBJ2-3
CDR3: CASELAGGDTQYF
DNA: TGTGCCAGCGAACTAGCGGGAGGAGATACGCAGTATTTT

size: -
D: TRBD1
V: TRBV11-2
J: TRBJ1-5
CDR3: CASSHLAGGQGNQPQHF
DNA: TGTGCCAGCAGCCACCTAGCGGGCGGACAGGGTAATCAGCCCCAGCATTTT

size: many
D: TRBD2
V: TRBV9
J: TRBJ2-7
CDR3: CASSVASGPYEQYF
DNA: TGTGCCAGCAGCGTAGCTAGCGGCCCCTACGAGCAGTACTTC

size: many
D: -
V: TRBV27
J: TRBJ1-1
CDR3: CASIDRATNTEAFF
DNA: TGTGCCAGCATTGATCGGGCCACTAACACTGAAGCTTTCTTT

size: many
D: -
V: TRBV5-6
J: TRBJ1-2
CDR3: CASSQGLGGYTF
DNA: TGTGCCAGCAGCCAGGGGCTTGGTGGCTACACCTTC

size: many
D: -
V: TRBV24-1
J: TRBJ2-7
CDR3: CATSRLGEDEQYF
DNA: TGTGCCACCAGCCGCCTCGGTGAAGACGAGCAGTACTTC

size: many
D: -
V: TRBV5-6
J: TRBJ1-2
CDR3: CASRLGGSWTDNYGYTF
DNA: TGTGCCAGCAGGTTGGGTGGCTCTTGGACAGACAACTATGGCTACACCTTC

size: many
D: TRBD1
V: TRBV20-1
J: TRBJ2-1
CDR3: CSASTQGQGSYNEQFF
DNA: TGCAGTGCTAGTACCCAGGGACAGGGGTCCTACAATGAGCAGTTCTTC

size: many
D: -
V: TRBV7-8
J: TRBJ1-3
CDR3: CASSFGTYGNTIYF
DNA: TGTGCCAGCAGCTTTGGGACGTATGGAAACACCATATATTTT

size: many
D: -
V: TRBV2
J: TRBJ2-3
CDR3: CASNPYTDTQYF
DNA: TGTGCCAGCAATCCGTACACAGATACGCAGTATTTT

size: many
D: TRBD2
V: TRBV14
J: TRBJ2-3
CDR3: CASSQDHLAGGKTDTQYF
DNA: TGTGCCAGCAGCCAAGACCATTTAGCGGGAGGGAAAACAGATACGCAGTATTTT

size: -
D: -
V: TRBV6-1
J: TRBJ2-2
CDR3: CASRGWGSPNTGELFF
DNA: TGTGCCAGCAGGGGCTGGGGGAGCCCGAACACCGGGGAGCTGTTTTTT

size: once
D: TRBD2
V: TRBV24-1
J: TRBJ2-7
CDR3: CATSDPGTSGRAGYEQYF
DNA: TGTGCCACCAGTGATCCCGGGACTAGCGGGAGGGCCGGGTACGAGCAGTACTTC

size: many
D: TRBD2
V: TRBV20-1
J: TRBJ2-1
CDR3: CSAIRAGVNNEQFF
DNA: TGCAGTGCTATAAGGGCGGGAGTGAATAATGAGCAGTTCTTC

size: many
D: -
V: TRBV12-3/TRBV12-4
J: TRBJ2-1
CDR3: CASSWTVDEQFF
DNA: TGTGCCAGCAGTTGGACTGTCGATGAGCAGTTCTTC

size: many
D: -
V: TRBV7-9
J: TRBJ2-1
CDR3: CASRDTGYNEQFF
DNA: TGTGCCAGCAGGGACACCGGCTACAATGAGCAGTTCTTC

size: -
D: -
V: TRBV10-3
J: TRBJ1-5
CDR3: CAISAGVGNQPQHF
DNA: TGTGCCATCAGTGCCGGGGTTGGCAATCAGCCCCAGCATTTT

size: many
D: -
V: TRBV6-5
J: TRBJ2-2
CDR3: CASSTSTGDPGELFF
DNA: TGTGCCAGCAGTACCTCGACAGGAGACCCCGGGGAGCTGTTTTTT

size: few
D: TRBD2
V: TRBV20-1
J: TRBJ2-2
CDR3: CSARSGIAGATGELFF
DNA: TGCAGTGCTAGATCGGGGATAGCGGGGGCCACCGGGGAGCTGTTTTTT

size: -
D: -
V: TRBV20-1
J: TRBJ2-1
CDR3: CSASGPNEQFF
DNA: TGCAGTGCTAGCGGCCCCAATGAGCAGTTCTTC

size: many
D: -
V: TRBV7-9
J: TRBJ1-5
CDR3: CASSPDGDQPQHF
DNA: TGTGCCAGCAGCCCCGACGGGGATCAGCCCCAGCATTTT

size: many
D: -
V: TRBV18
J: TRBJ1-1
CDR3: CASSPGQIPSRGTEAFF
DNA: TGTGCCAGCTCACCGGGCCAAATTCCGAGCCGGGGAACTGAAGCTTTCTTT

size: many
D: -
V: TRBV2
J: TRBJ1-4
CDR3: CASSEGRYGLFF
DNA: TGTGCCAGCAGTGAGGGGCGCTATGGACTGTTTTTT

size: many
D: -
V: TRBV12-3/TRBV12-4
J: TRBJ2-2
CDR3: CASSFQIEINTGELFF
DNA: TGTGCCAGCAGTTTTCAGATCGAGATAAACACCGGGGAGCTGTTTTTT

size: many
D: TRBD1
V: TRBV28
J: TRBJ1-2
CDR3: CASRPGQGDGYTF
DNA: TGTGCCAGCAGGCCGGGACAGGGAGATGGCTACACCTTC

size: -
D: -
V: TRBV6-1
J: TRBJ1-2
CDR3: CASSEKAGPYGYTF
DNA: TGTGCCAGCAGTGAAAAGGCGGGGCCGTATGGCTACACCTTC

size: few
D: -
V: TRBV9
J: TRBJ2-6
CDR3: CASSLFPVSGANVLTF
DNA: TGTGCCAGCAGCCTATTTCCCGTCTCCGGGGCCAACGTCCTGACTTTC

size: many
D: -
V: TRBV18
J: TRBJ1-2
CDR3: CASSPASDSGYTF
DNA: TGTGCCAGCTCACCAGCTTCGGATAGCGGCTACACCTTC

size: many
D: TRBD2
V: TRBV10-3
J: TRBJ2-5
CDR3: CAISIASGQETQYF
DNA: TGTGCCATCAGTATCGCTAGCGGTCAAGAGACCCAGTACTTC

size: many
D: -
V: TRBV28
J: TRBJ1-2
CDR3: CASSLLGGNYGYTF
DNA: TGTGCCAGCAGTTTATTGGGCGGAAACTATGGCTACACCTTC

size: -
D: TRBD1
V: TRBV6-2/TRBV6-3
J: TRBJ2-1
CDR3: CASSGEPGQIYNEQFF
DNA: TGTGCCAGCAGTGGAGAACCGGGACAGATATACAATGAGCAGTTCTTC

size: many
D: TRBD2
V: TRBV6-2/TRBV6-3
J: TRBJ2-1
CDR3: CASSYSSGSIDNEQFF
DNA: TGTGCCAGCAGTTACTCTAGCGGGAGTATCGACAATGAGCAGTTCTTC

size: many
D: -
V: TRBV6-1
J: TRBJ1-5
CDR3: CASSAGEVQPQHF
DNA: TGTGCCAGCAGTGCTGGGGAGGTACAGCCCCAGCATTTT

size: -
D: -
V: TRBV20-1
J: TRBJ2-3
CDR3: CSARLTRVSDTQYF
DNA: TGCAGTGCCAGGCTCACTAGGGTGTCAGATACGCAGTATTTT

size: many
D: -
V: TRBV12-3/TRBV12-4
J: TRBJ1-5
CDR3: CASRESGTSNQPQHF
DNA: TGTGCCAGCAGAGAGTCAGGGACAAGCAATCAGCCCCAGCATTTT

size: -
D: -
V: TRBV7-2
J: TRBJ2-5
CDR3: CASKRGAEGETQYF
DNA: TGTGCCAGCAAGAGGGGCGCAGAGGGAGAGACCCAGTACTTC

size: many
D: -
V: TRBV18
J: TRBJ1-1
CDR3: CASSSKGSRDTEAFF
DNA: TGTGCCAGCTCCTCAAAGGGATCTCGCGACACTGAAGCTTTCTTT

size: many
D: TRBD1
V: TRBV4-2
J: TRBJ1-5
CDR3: CASSQEQGQGQPQHF
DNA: TGTGCCAGCAGCCAAGAACAGGGGCAGGGTCAGCCCCAGCATTTT

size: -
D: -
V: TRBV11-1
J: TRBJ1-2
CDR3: CASSPTSYGYTF
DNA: TGTGCCAGCAGCCCTACGTCCTATGGCTACACCTTC

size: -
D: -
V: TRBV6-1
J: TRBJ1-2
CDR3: CASSFTDRNYGYTF
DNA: TGTGCCAGCAGCTTCACTGACAGAAACTATGGCTACACCTTC

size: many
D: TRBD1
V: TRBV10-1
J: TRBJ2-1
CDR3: CASSDPGQGWENEQFF
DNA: TGCGCCAGCAGCGACCCGGGACAGGGCTGGGAGAATGAGCAGTTCTTC

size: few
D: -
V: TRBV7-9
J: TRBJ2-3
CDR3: CASGWDTDTQYF
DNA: TGTGCCAGCGGGTGGGACACAGATACGCAGTATTTT

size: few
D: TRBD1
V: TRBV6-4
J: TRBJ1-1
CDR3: CASSAETGGSTEAFF
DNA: TGTGCCAGCAGCGCTGAGACAGGGGGTAGCACTGAAGCTTTCTTT

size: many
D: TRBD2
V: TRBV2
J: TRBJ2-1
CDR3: CASSDTAGVRNEQFF
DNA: TGTGCCAGCAGTGACACAGCGGGAGTACGCAATGAGCAGTTCTTC

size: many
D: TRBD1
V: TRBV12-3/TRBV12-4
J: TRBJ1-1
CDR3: CASSLSQGDTEAFF
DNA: TGTGCCAGCAGTTTAAGCCAGGGGGACACTGAAGCTTTCTTT

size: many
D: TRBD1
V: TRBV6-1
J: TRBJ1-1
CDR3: CASSEGRTGGRYTEAFF
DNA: TGTGCCAGCAGTGAAGGCCGGACAGGGGGAAGGTACACTGAAGCTTTCTTT

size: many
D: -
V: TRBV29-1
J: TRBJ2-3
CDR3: CSVEYTTDTQYF
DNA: TGCAGCGTTGAGTACACCACAGATACGCAGTATTTT

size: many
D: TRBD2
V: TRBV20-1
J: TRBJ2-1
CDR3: CSATADGREQFF
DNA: TGCAGTGCCACCGCGGACGGGAGGGAGCAGTTCTTC

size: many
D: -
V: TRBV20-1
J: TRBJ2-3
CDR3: CSAKMAGDTQYF
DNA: TGCAGTGCTAAAATGGCGGGAGATACGCAGTATTTT

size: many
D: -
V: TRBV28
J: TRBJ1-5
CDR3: CASRPLRGRHYSNQPQHF
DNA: TGTGCCAGCAGGCCCCTACGGGGACGGCACTATAGCAATCAGCCCCAGCATTTT